A single sample gave rise to the 19 T cell receptor beta chains below, sequenced in a study of T-cell memory formation after mild COVID-19. TCRdb used MiXCR to reprocess the 5' RACE reads, holding one entry per CDR3 protein. The data hold hundreds of thousands of distinct CDR3 sequences, with just over 20% observed a single time. What was sequenced was PBMCs or a T cell subset sorted from them (not recorded which). These receptors all come from an adult woman who had mild COVID-19 (a few samples of this study predate the infection). Cell type and time point are not known.

This clonotype was seen more than once but under ten times. CDR3 DNA sequence: TGTGCCAGCAGCAAACAAAGTCCGGAACAGGGGGCCTACGAGCAGTACTTC. Amino acid sequence: CASSKQSPEQGAYEQYF. The chain links TRBV21-1 to TRBJ2-7; the table's D call of TRBD1 was not tested on the DNA. TRBV21-1 is a pseudogene. This CDR3 is built from 17 residues.

This clonotype was observed a handful of times. In nucleotides, the CDR3 is TGCGCCAGCAGCCAAGATTTGGCCAGCGGGAGGGCCAATGAGCAGTTCTTC. Its protein product is CASSQDLASGRANEQFF. The V and J genes are TRBV4-3 and TRBJ2-1, with TRBD2 identical over 10 bases. The CDR3 length is 17 residues. The germline V gene encodes CDR1 LGHNA and CDR2 YSLEER. V lost 0 bases and J lost 6; bases outside the gene matches: 8.

A few counts support this clonotype. The gene calls are TRBV7-8 and TRBJ2-2; 7 nucleotides align to TRBD2. CDR1 is SGHVS, CDR2 FQNEAQ, per germline. This CDR3 contains 19 residues. The trim removed 5 bases at V and 3 bases at J, leaving 18 bases unmatched. The CDR3, as DNA: TGTGCCAGCAGCCCCAGAAGGGAGGGACGACTAATCTACACCGGGGAGCTGTTTTTT. Amino acids: CASSPRREGRLIYTGELFF. The full variable domain, with the rest looked up from reference TRBV7-8 and TRBJ2-2, is GAGVSQSPRYKVAKRGQDVALRCDPISGHVSLFWYQQALGQGPEFLTYFQNEAQLDKSGLPSDRFFAERPEGSVSTLKIQRTQQEDSAVYLCASSPRREGRLIYTGELFFGEGSRLTVL.

The chain joins TRBV7-9 to TRBJ2-1, with a possible D match to TRBD2 (6 bases). Looked up from germline, CDR1 is SEHNR and CDR2 is FQNEAQ (reference sequence). Deletions cut 3 bases from V and 8 bases from J, with 20 bases between. The CDR3 covers 16 residues. The CDR3 sequence is CASSFLRGASDHEQFF. The CDR3 bases are TGTGCCAGCAGCTTTCTTCGCGGGGCTAGCGATCATGAGCAGTTCTTC.

Ten or more counts support this clonotype. This chain joins TRBV10-3 and TRBJ1-2, with 7 bases fitting TRBD1. The J segment lost 3 bases and the V segment lost 3 bases, leaving 7 bases of the junction unmatched. Germline-derived CDR1 and CDR2 are ENHRY and SYGVKD. This CDR3 contains 15 residues. This CDR3 is CAISDRDSQYYGYTF. DNA of the CDR3: TGTGCCATCAGTGATAGGGACAGCCAATACTATGGCTACACCTTC.

In its sample, this clonotype was seen a few times. The V call is TRBV7-6, the J call TRBJ2-7; possible D gene TRBD1, 6 bases. The CDR3 length is 14 residues. Between the trimmed V and J ends, which lost 5 bases and 5 bases, there was a span of 16 bases. Per germline, CDR1 SGHVS and CDR2 FNYEAQ. The CDR3 region is CASSPTGWSDEQYF. The CDR3, as DNA: TGTGCCAGCAGCCCGACAGGTTGGAGTGACGAGCAGTACTTC.

This clonotype was counted a few times. This rearrangement joins TRBV20-1 to TRBJ1-5, with 10 nucleotides matching TRBD1. The V and J ends lost 1 base and 2 bases, in that order; junction bases with no gene match: 14. This CDR3 contains 19 residues. The germline V gene encodes CDR1 DFQATT and CDR2 SNEGSKA (reference sequence). The CDR3 sequence is CSARGQPGQGFYRNQPQHF. The CDR3 coding sequence is TGCAGTGCTAGAGGTCAACCGGGACAGGGGTTTTATCGCAATCAGCCCCAGCATTTT.

The CDR3 bases are TGTGCCAGCAGCCGTAACAGGGTCCAAAGCTCTGGGGCCAACGTCCTGACTTTC. Translated, it gives CASSRNRVQSSGANVLTF. The V and J genes are TRBV7-3 and TRBJ2-6, with D maybe TRBD1 (6 bases). Germline values: CDR1 SGHTA, CDR2 FQGTGA. The CDR3 length is 18 residues. Trimming stripped 5 bases from V and 0 bases from J, with 17 bases between.

In this sample, this clonotype turned up many times. The chain has TRBV12-3 or TRBV12-4 and TRBJ2-7; TRBD1 might be the D (5 bases). The V and J ends lost 6 bases and 3 bases respectively, with 9 bases between them. This CDR3 region has 12 residues. CDR3 protein: CASSPDSYEQYF. DNA of the CDR3: TGTGCCAGCAGCCCCGACAGCTACGAGCAGTACTTC.

This clonotype was seen a handful of times. V gene TRBV9 combines with J gene TRBJ2-2; 7 nucleotides agree with TRBD2. CDR1 and CDR2 from the germline V gene are SGDLS and YYNGEE. The CDR3 is 16 amino acids. V lost 5 bases and J lost 0; bases outside the gene matches: 7. This chain's CDR3 is CASSASGAPNTGELFF. Here the CDR3 DNA reads TGTGCCAGCAGTGCCAGCGGGGCTCCGAACACCGGGGAGCTGTTTTTT.

This clonotype showed up just a few times. The J gene is TRBJ1-3, the V gene TRBV10-3, with D hard to call. The CDR3 is 12 amino acids. CDR1 is ENHRY and CDR2 is SYGVKD in the germline V gene. Trimming removed 6 bases at V and 2 bases at J, with 5 bases between. The CDR3 region has the DNA TGTGCCATCAGGGGGACTGGAAACACCATATATTTT. It is translated as CAIRGTGNTIYF.

V gene TRBV5-1 combines with J gene TRBJ1-1, with no clear D. The length of the CDR3 is 14 residues. V was trimmed by 1 base and J by 3 bases, leaving 10 bases between them. Germline V gene data show CDR1 as SGHRS and CDR2 as YFSETQ. CDR3 in amino acids: CASSLILFDTEAFF. For the CDR3, the DNA is TGCGCCAGCAGCTTGATCTTATTTGACACTGAAGCTTTCTTT.

CDR3 sequence: CASSPAAGWYEQYF. The CDR3 DNA follows: TGTGCCAGCAGTCCGGCGGCAGGGTGGTACGAGCAGTACTTC. The chain couples TRBV12-3 or TRBV12-4 to TRBJ2-7, with D maybe TRBD1 (5 bases). The length of the CDR3 is 14 residues. V was clipped by 5 bases and J by 4 bases, with 15 bases between them.

The chain links TRBV5-1 to TRBJ1-2; no definite D call. Trimming pared 0 bases from V and 8 bases from J, leaving 14 bases between. CDR3 length: 14 amino acids. Germline V gene lookup returns CDR1 SGHRS and CDR2 YFSETQ. In nucleotides, the CDR3 is TGCGCCAGCAGCTTGGTAGGGCAGACTAGAGGCTACACCTTC. This sequence encodes CASSLVGQTRGYTF.

This chain joins TRBV4-3 and TRBJ1-1; D remains ambiguous. V gave up 0 bases and J gave up 0 bases, with 11 bases separating them. The CDR3 length is 16 residues. Germline assignment: CDR1 LGHNA and CDR2 YSLEER. Here the CDR3 DNA reads TGCGCCAGCAGCCAAGATCTGGGCAGAATGAACACTGAAGCTTTCTTT. Its translation is CASSQDLGRMNTEAFF.

The V call is TRBV14, the J call TRBJ2-1, with no clear D. Germline V lookup: CDR1 SGHDN, CDR2 FVKESK. V lost 6 bases and J lost 12, with 15 bases in between. This CDR3 comprises 12 residues. This CDR3 reads CASRALGVRQFF. CDR3 nucleotides: TGTGCCAGCAGGGCGCTAGGAGTGAGGCAGTTCTTC.

The J gene is TRBJ1-1, the V gene TRBV18; D uncertain. Germline CDR1 and CDR2: KGHSH and LQKENI. Trimming took 0 bases from V and 10 from J, leaving 12 bases between them. This CDR3 comprises 13 residues. The CDR3 loop reads CASSPPPEDGAFF. CDR3 in DNA: TGTGCCAGCTCACCACCACCTGAAGATGGAGCTTTCTTT.

The chain joins TRBV7-9 to TRBJ2-3; D unresolved. In germline, CDR1 is SEHNR, CDR2 FQNEAQ (reference sequence). V lost 3 bases and J lost 4, with 5 bases in between. The CDR3 extends over 12 amino acids. CDR3 nucleotide sequence: TGTGCCAGCAGCTTGCAGCCAGATACGCAGTATTTT. Amino acid sequence: CASSLQPDTQYF.

The CDR3 DNA reads as TGCGCCAGCAGCGCCCGCCCCGCGCGGGCAACCTACGAGCAGTACTTC. Protein sequence: CASSARPARATYEQYF. J is TRBJ2-7 and V is TRBV4-1; possibly TRBD2 for D (5 bases). Germline V gene data show CDR1 as MGHRA and CDR2 as YSYEKL. This CDR3 is 16 amino acids long. Trimming took 5 bases from V and 2 from J, leaving 19 bases between them.